Sequencing of this T cell receptor (beta chain) was carried out in a study of cytomegalovirus exposure and HLA in healthy donors. The wider study: Inside one of the first data releases sat tens of millions of unique TCRs taken from HLA-typed donors. Across some 400 genotyped donors, 81% landed in the Caucasian-associated ancestry cluster.

PCR primers comprised 60 Vbeta and 13 Jbeta primers. Clones were read by immunoSEQ multiplex PCR, and TCRdb kept only the in-frame ones, dropping some. The table lists some 170,000 clones, about four fifths of them singletons. Study-level findings and limits: In vitro assays verified that three CMV-associated chains recognized CMV antigens specifically. There were reportedly fewer N-insertions in an Asian-associated ancestry cluster than the roughly 670-donor mean, in a later analysis.

The CDR3 spans 16 residues. Trimming took off 5 bases at V and 8 bases at J, with 22 bases between the two ends. Germline CDR1 reads SGHTA; CDR2 reads FQGNSA. A single count supports this clone. Its cognate antigen is unknown. The sequencing input was PBMCs. The chain uses TRBV7-2 and TRBJ1-3; a possible D gene is TRBD1 (6 bases). The receptor was derived from a woman aged 18 to 35 in good health and CMV-seropositive. The CDR3 nucleotides read TGTGCCAGCAGCCAACGGGGAGGGGGAATAGGAGACACCATATATTTT. Translating it yields CASSQRGGGIGDTIYF.